Below are 29 T cell receptor beta chains sequenced from a single sample in a study of cytomegalovirus exposure and HLA in healthy donors. This PCR relied on a set of 60 Vbeta primers and 13 Jbeta primers. The method was immunoSEQ multiplex PCR; TCRdb's version includes in-frame clones alone and lacks a portion of them. The table has fewer than 90,000 clones, about 71% seen once. Sequencing input: PBMCs. Every receptor here comes from a woman aged 45-59 years in good health and CMV-seropositive.

The chain links TRBV6-5 to TRBJ2-7, with D tentatively TRBD1 (6 bases). Trimming removed 6 bases at V and 2 bases at J, with 17 bases between. The CDR3 is 15 amino acids. The V gene's germline CDR1 is MNHEY and CDR2 SVGAGI. CDR3 DNA: TGTGCCAGCAGACCCAACAGGGAGTGGGCCTACGAGCAGTACTTC. This sequence encodes CASRPNREWAYEQYF.

This sequence joins TRBV11-2 and TRBJ2-7; 7 bases align to TRBD2. V shed 3 bases and J 4 bases; nucleotides not matched to a gene: 9. CDR3 length equals 15 residues. Germline assignment: CDR1 SGHAT and CDR2 FQNNGV. The CDR3 loop reads CASSLEGGPAYEQYF. In DNA, the CDR3 is TGTGCCAGCAGCTTGGAGGGAGGGCCTGCGTACGAGCAGTACTTC.

The V and J genes are TRBV19 and TRBJ2-7; the match to TRBD2 covers 9 bases. This CDR3 region has 17 residues. Germline V gene lookup returns CDR1 LNHDA and CDR2 SQIVND (reference sequence). The V gene end was trimmed by 5 bases and the J gene end by 0 bases; junction bases not matched to a gene: 11. This CDR3 reads CASSPQGLAGTSYEQYF. Written as DNA, the CDR3 is TGTGCCAGTAGTCCCCAGGGCCTAGCGGGAACCTCCTACGAGCAGTACTTC.

This clone appeared a few times. The genes are TRBV28 and TRBJ2-3; D perhaps matches TRBD1 (6 bases). This CDR3 is built from 14 residues. Germline assignment: CDR1 MDHEN and CDR2 SYDVKM. The V end was cut by 9 bases, the J end by 2 bases, with 15 bases between. The CDR3 here is CASPRDTITDTQYF. The DNA for the CDR3 is TGTGCCAGTCCCCGGGACACGATCACAGATACGCAGTATTTT.

The rearrangement links TRBV19 to TRBJ1-5; 8 bases align to TRBD1. The CDR3 consists of 13 residues. The germline V gene encodes CDR1 LNHDA and CDR2 SQIVND (reference sequence). The trim removed 8 bases at V and 1 base at J, leaving 1 base unmatched. CDR3 coding DNA: TGTGCCAGTCAGGGGGCGAGCAATCAGCCCCAGCATTTT. This sequence encodes CASQGASNQPQHF. Variable domain in full (rest from reference TRBV19 and TRBJ1-5): DGGITQSPKYLFRKEGQNVTLSCEQNLNHDAMYWYRQDPGQGLRLIYYSQIVNDFQKGDIAEGYSVSREKKESFPLTVTSAQKNPTAFYLCASQGASNQPQHFGDGTRLSIL.

The chain recombines TRBV10-1 with TRBJ2-2, with D perhaps TRBD2 (6 bases). This CDR3 is 15 amino acids long. The ends were cut back, 4 bases at V and 2 bases at J, with 11 bases in the middle. CDR1 is WNHNN and CDR2 is SYGVQD in the germline V gene (reference sequence). CDR3 in amino acids: CASSVGRINTGELFF. The CDR3 coding sequence is TGCGCCAGCAGTGTTGGGAGGATTAACACCGGGGAGCTGTTTTTT.

The chain couples TRBV28 to TRBJ1-1; D possibly corresponds to TRBD1 (5 bases). Per the germline V gene, CDR1 is MDHEN and CDR2 is SYDVKM. CDR3 length: 14 amino acids. The V end lost 1 base, the J end lost 7 bases, and 13 bases lay between the germline ends. This CDR3 reads CASSLFTQGFEAFF. The CDR3 bases are TGTGCCAGCAGTTTATTTACTCAGGGTTTTGAAGCTTTCTTT.

The V gene is TRBV5-1, the J gene TRBJ2-1; no clear D. This CDR3 is built from 13 residues. Germline V lookup: CDR1 SGHRS, CDR2 YFSETQ. V was clipped by 7 bases and J by 7 bases, with 15 bases between them. The CDR3 DNA reads as TGCGCCAGCGCCCAGACTTTTCTGAATGAGCAGTTCTTC. It is translated as CASAQTFLNEQFF.

This rearrangement joins TRBV5-6 to TRBJ1-5; D remains unclear. The germline V gene encodes CDR1 SGHDT and CDR2 YYEEEE. Trimming cost V 1 base and J 4 bases, with 15 bases left between them. The length of the CDR3 is 16 residues. CDR3 residues: CASSLRQASLNQPQHF. The CDR3 DNA follows: TGTGCCAGCAGCTTGAGGCAGGCGAGCTTAAATCAGCCCCAGCATTTT. Complete variable domain (other parts from reference TRBV5-6 and TRBJ1-5): DAGVTQSPTHLIKTRGQQVTLRCSPKSGHDTVSWYQQALGQGPQFIFQYYEEEERQRGNFPDRFSGHQFPNYSSELNVNALLLGDSALYLCASSLRQASLNQPQHFGDGTRLSIL.

The chain uses TRBV7-2 and TRBJ2-7; D unresolved. Germline V gives CDR1 SGHTA, CDR2 FQGNSA. V lost 5 bases and J lost 0, with 5 bases in between. The CDR3 runs to 12 residues. In nucleotides, the CDR3 is TGTGCCAGCAGCACGAGCTCCTACGAGCAGTACTTC. Its protein is CASSTSSYEQYF.

The J gene is TRBJ1-5, the V gene TRBV5-5; tentatively, D is TRBD1 (5 bases). Per germline, CDR1 SGHKS and CDR2 YYEKEE (reference sequence). The CDR3 contains 15 residues. Trimming cost V 2 bases and J 2 bases, with 11 bases left between them. This chain's CDR3 is CASSFRVGGNQPQHF. The CDR3 nucleotides read TGTGCCAGCAGCTTCAGGGTGGGTGGCAATCAGCCCCAGCATTTT. The variable domain in full, completed from reference TRBV5-5 and TRBJ1-5, reads DAGVTQSPTHLIKTRGQQVTLRCSPISGHKSVSWYQQVLGQGPQFIFQYYEKEERGRGNFPDRFSARQFPNYSSELNVNALLLGDSALYLCASSFRVGGNQPQHFGDGTRLSIL.

V gene TRBV10-1 combines with J gene TRBJ2-7; 11 nucleotides match TRBD2. Per germline, CDR1 WNHNN and CDR2 SYGVQD (reference sequence). This CDR3 contains 14 residues. Trimming took 6 bases from V and 3 from J; bases not matched to a gene: 4. The DNA of the CDR3 is TGCGCCAGCAGCACTAGCGGGGGTTTCTACGAGCAGTACTTC. Residues: CASSTSGGFYEQYF.

The rearrangement uses TRBV5-1 and TRBJ1-6; D may be TRBD1 (6 bases). The CDR3 has 14 amino acids. Trimming removed 1 base at V and 13 bases at J, with 15 bases between. Per the germline V gene, CDR1 is SGHRS and CDR2 is YFSETQ. The CDR3 loop reads CASSLKAGASPLHF. CDR3 sequence (DNA): TGCGCCAGCAGCTTGAAGGCAGGGGCGTCCCCCCTCCACTTT.

Here the CDR3 DNA reads TGTGCCAGCTCACCACCGGGAGTGAACACTGAAGCTTTCTTT. Amino acids: CASSPPGVNTEAFF. The rearrangement joins TRBV18 to TRBJ1-1; D is unresolved. The CDR3 runs to 14 residues. Germline loops: CDR1 KGHSH, CDR2 LQKENI. V gave up 0 bases and J gave up 0 bases, with 5 bases separating them.

This sequence joins TRBV6-1 and TRBJ1-5, with TRBD1 identical over 7 bases. The CDR3 totals 15 residues. Per the germline V gene, CDR1 is MNHNS and CDR2 is SASEGT. V shed 5 bases and J 1 base; nucleotides not matched to a gene: 5. Written as DNA, the CDR3 is TGTGCCAGCAGTCCCGGGACAGACAGCAATCAGCCCCAGCATTTT. Protein sequence: CASSPGTDSNQPQHF.

V usage is TRBV2 and J usage is TRBJ1-5; D remains ambiguous. V gave up 6 bases and J gave up 4 bases, with 13 bases separating them. The CDR3 has 14 residues. Germline CDR1 is SNHLY and CDR2 is FYNNEI. The DNA of the CDR3 is TGTGCCAGCAGAGACCCCGCGGGAAATCAGCCCCAGCATTTT. Its translation: CASRDPAGNQPQHF. Together with reference TRBV2 and TRBJ1-5, the CDR3 gives the full variable domain: EPEVTQTPSHQVTQMGQEVILRCVPISNHLYFYWYRQILGQKVEFLVSFYNNEISEKSEIFDDQFSVERPDGSNFTLKIRSTKLEDSAMYFCASRDPAGNQPQHFGDGTRLSIL.

This rearrangement joins TRBV28 to TRBJ1-1; D unresolved. V lost 6 bases to trimming and J lost 5 bases, with 7 bases between them. CDR1 is MDHEN, CDR2 SYDVKM, per germline. There are 11 residues in the CDR3. The chain's CDR3 is CASRFQTEAFF. CDR3 bases: TGTGCCAGCAGATTTCAGACTGAAGCTTTCTTT. Together with reference TRBV28 and TRBJ1-1, the CDR3 gives the full variable domain: DVKVTQSSRYLVKRTGEKVFLECVQDMDHENMFWYRQDPGLGLRLIYFSYDVKMKEKGDIPEGYSVSREKKERFSLILESASTNQTSMYLCASRFQTEAFFGQGTRLTVV.

A few counts support this clone. The chain links TRBV7-2 to TRBJ2-1; D not resolved. The CDR3 has 13 residues. V lost 3 bases to trimming and J lost 0 bases, with 3 bases between them. Germline CDR1 is SGHTA and CDR2 is FQGNSA. The CDR3 protein is CASSFYSYNEQFF. CDR3 coding DNA: TGTGCCAGCAGCTTTTACTCCTACAATGAGCAGTTCTTC.

The DNA of the CDR3 is TGTGCCGGGAGTCGACAGGGGGCGCAGGATGAGCAGTTCTTC. It encodes CAGSRQGAQDEQFF. The rearrangement uses TRBV6-6 and TRBJ2-1, with TRBD1 identical over 10 bases. The junction had 12 bases not matched to a gene; V was cut back by 11 bases and J by 8 bases. The CDR3 contains 14 residues. Germline assignment: CDR1 MNHNY and CDR2 SVGAGI (reference sequence).

The chain carries TRBV6-5 and TRBJ1-5; D uncertain. Germline lookup yields CDR1 MNHEY and CDR2 SVGAGI. V was clipped by 4 bases and J by 4 bases, with 5 bases between them. The CDR3 is 12 residues long. CDR3 sequence: CASSFRNQPQHF. In DNA, the CDR3 is TGTGCCAGCAGTTTCAGGAATCAGCCCCAGCATTTT.

The rearrangement links TRBV28 to TRBJ1-2; weak D call: TRBD1 (5 bases). Germline assignment: CDR1 MDHEN and CDR2 SYDVKM. Trimming shortened V by 4 bases and J by 4 bases, and 10 bases separated the two germline ends. This CDR3 spans 13 amino acids. Here the CDR3 DNA reads TGTGCCAGCAGTTCGCGGGGCCTCTATGGCTACACCTTC. This translates into CASSSRGLYGYTF.

The chain joins TRBV27 to TRBJ1-2; D is ambiguous. The germline CDR1 and CDR2 sequences are MNHEY and SMNVEV (reference sequence). V shed 4 bases and J shed 2 bases, with 11 bases lying between them. This CDR3 has 14 amino acids. The CDR3 loop reads CASSSTRGNYGYTF. The CDR3 DNA reads TGTGCCAGCAGTTCTACGAGAGGGAACTATGGCTACACCTTC.

The CDR3 here is CASSIQTGGTSPLHF. CDR3 DNA: TGTGCCAGCAGTATACAAACAGGGGGCACTTCACCCCTCCACTTT. The chain recombines TRBV27 with TRBJ1-6, with 9 bases that match TRBD1. This CDR3 is built from 15 residues. Germline V CDR1 and CDR2: MNHEY, SMNVEV (reference sequence). V shed 5 bases and J 9 bases; nucleotides not matched to a gene: 8.

This chain links TRBV19 with TRBJ2-5; 13 bases fit TRBD2. Germline V gene data show CDR1 as LNHDA and CDR2 as SQIVND (reference sequence). The junction had 4 bases not matched to a gene; V was cut back by 10 bases and J by 5 bases. The CDR3 sequence is 13 residues long. CDR3 in amino acids: CATGLAGAETQYF. CDR3 nucleotide sequence: TGTGCCACAGGACTAGCGGGAGCTGAGACCCAGTACTTC.

The rearrangement joins TRBV6-1 to TRBJ2-7; unclear D gene. Germline V gene sequence: CDR1 MNHNS, CDR2 SASEGT. This CDR3 contains 13 residues. The V and J ends lost 3 bases and 2 bases respectively, with 8 bases between them. In DNA, the CDR3 is TGTGCCAGCAGTGACTCAGTGACCTACGAGCAGTACTTC. Translation: CASSDSVTYEQYF.

The chain employs TRBV11-1 and TRBJ2-5, with D hard to call. Germline V gene sequence: CDR1 SGHAT, CDR2 FQDESV (reference sequence). There are 14 residues in the CDR3. The V and J ends lost 0 bases and 5 bases respectively, with 10 bases between them. The CDR3 here is CASSLAASWETQYF. CDR3 in DNA: TGTGCCAGCAGCTTAGCGGCCAGTTGGGAGACCCAGTACTTC.

The rearrangement links TRBV7-9 to TRBJ1-1, with 7 bases fitting TRBD1. This CDR3 is 15 amino acids long. CDR1 is SEHNR and CDR2 is FQNEAQ in the germline V gene (reference sequence). Trimming at V came to 2 bases and at J to 2 bases, leaving 5 bases not matched to a gene. CDR3 coding DNA: TGTGCCAGCAGCTTATCTGGGACAGCCAACACTGAAGCTTTCTTT. This translates into CASSLSGTANTEAFF.

The chain links TRBV27 to TRBJ2-1, with 9 bases fitting TRBD2. The CDR3 is made up of 15 amino acids. CDR1 MNHEY and CDR2 SMNVEV come from the germline V gene (reference sequence). Unmatched junction bases numbered 9, after V lost 3 bases and J lost 9 bases. The CDR3 DNA follows: TGTGCCAGCAGTTTGCCTGGCGGGGGGGCCACTGAGCAGTTCTTC. This codes for CASSLPGGGATEQFF.

The rearrangement joins TRBV5-5 to TRBJ1-1; unclear D gene. The germline CDR1 and CDR2 sequences are SGHKS and YYEKEE (reference sequence). V was clipped by 0 bases and J by 8 bases, with 14 bases between them. The CDR3 length is 14 residues. For the CDR3, the DNA is TGTGCCAGCAGCTTGGCTGCTGCGACGGGGGAAGCTTTCTTT. As protein: CASSLAAATGEAFF.